A selection of T cell receptor beta chains follows, all from one sample in a study of T cells after yellow fever vaccination. MiXCR, applied by TCRdb to the 5' RACE reads, yields one record per CDR3 protein. The sample has about 500,000 distinct CDR3 sequences, roughly a sixth seen once. Material: PBMCs, obtained around 5 days after the first yellow fever vaccination. These receptors were obtained from a man aged 18-30 years who received the YFV17D yellow fever vaccine. Each CDR3 is given with its conserved first and last residue. The D gene is left open where the match is weak. Size is omitted from some rows. Given values are once, few, many or a class for expanded clones.

size,V,J,D,DNA,CDR3
.,TRBV6-2/TRBV6-3,TRBJ1-2,.,TGTGCCAGCAGTTACAAAGGAGACTATGGCTACACCTTC,CASSYKGDYGYTF
.,TRBV2,TRBJ2-1,TRBD2,TGTGCCAGCAGTGAAAGACTAGCGGGGGACAATGAGCAGTTCTTC,CASSERLAGDNEQFF
many,TRBV4-1,TRBJ2-3,.,TGCGCCAGCAGCCAAGATCAAGCGGCGGTAGATACGCAGTATTTT,CASSQDQAAVDTQYF
few,TRBV6-5,TRBJ1-2,TRBD1,TGTGCCAGCAGTTACCGGGACAGGGTAAAAAGAGGCTATGGCTACACCTTC,CASSYRDRVKRGYGYTF
.,TRBV6-5,TRBJ1-2,.,TGTGCCAGCAGTTCCCTAGACAGGCGGGGTTGCTACACCTTC,CASSSLDRRGCYTF
.,TRBV20-1,TRBJ2-3,.,TGCAGTGCTATCATCGGACAGTTAGCTAGCACAGATACGCAGTATTTT,CSAIIGQLASTDTQYF
many,TRBV3-1,TRBJ1-1,.,TGTGCCAGCAGCCAAGATCGGGCGGGAGCTTTCTTT,CASSQDRAGAFF
few,TRBV7-2,TRBJ1-5,.,TGTGCCAGCAGCTTAGCCGGGGGTAGAAGCAATCAGCCCCAGCATTTT,CASSLAGGRSNQPQHF
few,TRBV29-1,TRBJ2-3,TRBD2,TGCAGCCTCTCGCGGGGGGTGGGGGATACGCAGTATTTT,CSLSRGVGDTQYF
.,TRBV4-3,TRBJ1-6,.,TGCGCCAGCAGCCAAGATTCTGGTTCACCCCTCCACTTT,CASSQDSGSPLHF
.,TRBV6-1,TRBJ2-5,TRBD2,TGTGCCAGCAGCCAGGGACTAGCGGGGGGTAAGACCCAGTACTTC,CASSQGLAGGKTQYF
few,TRBV4-3,TRBJ2-5,TRBD2,TGCGCCAGCAGCCAAGGCTTTAGCGGGGGCCTACGGGAGACCCAGTACTTC,CASSQGFSGGLRETQYF
many,TRBV7-2,TRBJ2-1,TRBD2,TGTGCCAGCAGCTTAGGGCGGGGGGGCAACAATGAGCAGTTCTTC,CASSLGRGGNNEQFF
.,TRBV27,TRBJ1-2,.,TGTGCCAGCAGTTTAGCCCCGGTGGGGGGGCAAGGCTACACCTTC,CASSLAPVGGQGYTF